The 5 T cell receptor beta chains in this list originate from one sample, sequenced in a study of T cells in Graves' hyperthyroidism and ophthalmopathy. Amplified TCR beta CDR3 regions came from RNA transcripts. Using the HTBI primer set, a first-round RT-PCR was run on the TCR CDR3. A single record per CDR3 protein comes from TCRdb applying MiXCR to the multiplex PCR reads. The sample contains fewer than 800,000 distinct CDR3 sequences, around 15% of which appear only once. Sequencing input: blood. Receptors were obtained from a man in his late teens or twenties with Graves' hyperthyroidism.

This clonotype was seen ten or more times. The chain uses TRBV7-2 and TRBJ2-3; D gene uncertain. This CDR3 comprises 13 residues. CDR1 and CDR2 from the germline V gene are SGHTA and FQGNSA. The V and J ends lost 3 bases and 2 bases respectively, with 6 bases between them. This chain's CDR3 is CASSFQSTDTQYF. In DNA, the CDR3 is TGTGCCAGCAGCTTCCAGTCCACAGATACGCAGTATTTT. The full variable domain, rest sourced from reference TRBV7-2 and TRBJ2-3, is GAGVSQSPSNKVTEKGKDVELRCDPISGHTALYWYRQSLGQGLEFLIYFQGNSAPDKSGLPSDRFSAERTGGSVSTLTIQRTQQEDSAVYLCASSFQSTDTQYFGPGTRLTVL.

DNA of the CDR3: TGTGCCAGCAGCCGAAACAACCTCCCGGGGACAGGGAGGGAAGATCAGCCCCAGCATTTT. This sequence encodes CASSRNNLPGTGREDQPQHF. The genes are TRBV7-6 and TRBJ1-5; TRBD1 matches at 9 bases. Germline assignment: CDR1 SGHVS and CDR2 FNYEAQ. The CDR3 consists of 20 residues. The V segment lost 5 bases and the J segment 5 bases; nucleotides outside the gene matches: 22.

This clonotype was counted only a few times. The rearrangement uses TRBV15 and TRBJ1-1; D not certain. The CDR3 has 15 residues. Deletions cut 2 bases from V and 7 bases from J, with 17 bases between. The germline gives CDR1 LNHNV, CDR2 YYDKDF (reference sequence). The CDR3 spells CATSRLTPDHSEAFF. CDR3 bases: TGTGCCACCAGCAGACTGACGCCGGACCATAGTGAAGCTTTCTTT.

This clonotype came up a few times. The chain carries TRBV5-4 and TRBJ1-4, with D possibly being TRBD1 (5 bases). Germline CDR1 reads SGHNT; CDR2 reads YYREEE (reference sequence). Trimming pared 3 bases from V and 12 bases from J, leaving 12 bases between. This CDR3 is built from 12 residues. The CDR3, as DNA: TGTGCCAGCAGCTCGTCCCGGGGGGAACTGTTTTTT. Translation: CASSSSRGELFF. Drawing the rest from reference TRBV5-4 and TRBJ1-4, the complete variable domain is ETGVTQSPTHLIKTRGQQVTLRCSSQSGHNTVSWYQQALGQGPQFIFQYYREEENGRGNFPPRFSGLQFPNYSSELNVNALELDDSALYLCASSSSRGELFFGSGTQLSVL.

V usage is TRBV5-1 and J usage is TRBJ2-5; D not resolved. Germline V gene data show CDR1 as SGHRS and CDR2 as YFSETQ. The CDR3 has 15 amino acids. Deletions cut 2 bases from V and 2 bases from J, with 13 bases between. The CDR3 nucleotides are TGCGCCAGCAGCTTTACTCCCGGACCGCAAGAGACCCAGTACTTC. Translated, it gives CASSFTPGPQETQYF.